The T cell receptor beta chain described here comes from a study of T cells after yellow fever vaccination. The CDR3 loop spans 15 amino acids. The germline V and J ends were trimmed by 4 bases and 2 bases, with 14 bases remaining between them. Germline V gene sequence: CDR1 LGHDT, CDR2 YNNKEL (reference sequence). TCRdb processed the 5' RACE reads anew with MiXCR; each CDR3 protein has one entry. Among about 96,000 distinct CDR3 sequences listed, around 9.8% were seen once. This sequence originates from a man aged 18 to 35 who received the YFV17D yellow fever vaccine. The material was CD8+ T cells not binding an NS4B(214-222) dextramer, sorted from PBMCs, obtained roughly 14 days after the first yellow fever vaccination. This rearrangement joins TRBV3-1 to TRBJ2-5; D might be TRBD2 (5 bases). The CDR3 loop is CASSLTPGTQETQYF. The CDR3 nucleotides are TGTGCCAGCAGCCTAACGCCGGGAACTCAAGAGACCCAGTACTTC.